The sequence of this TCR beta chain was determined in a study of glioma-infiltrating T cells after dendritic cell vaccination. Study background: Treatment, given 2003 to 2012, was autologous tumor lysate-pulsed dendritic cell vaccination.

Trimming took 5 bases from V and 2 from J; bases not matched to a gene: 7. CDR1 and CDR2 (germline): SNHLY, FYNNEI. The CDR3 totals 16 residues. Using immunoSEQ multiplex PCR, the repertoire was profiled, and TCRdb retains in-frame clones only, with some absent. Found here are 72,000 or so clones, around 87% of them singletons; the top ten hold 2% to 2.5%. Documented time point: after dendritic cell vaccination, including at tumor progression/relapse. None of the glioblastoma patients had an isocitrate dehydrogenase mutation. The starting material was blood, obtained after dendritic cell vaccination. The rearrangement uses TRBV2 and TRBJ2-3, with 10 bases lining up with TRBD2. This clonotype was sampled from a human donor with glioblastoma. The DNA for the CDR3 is TGTGCCAGCAGTTCCGGGACTAGCGTATCCACAGATACGCAGTATTTT. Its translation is CASSSGTSVSTDTQYF.